These 20 T cell receptor beta chains were all obtained from the same sample, sequenced in a study of blood T cell repertoires in COVID-19. TCRdb's table, derived via immunoSEQ multiplex PCR, lists solely in-frame clones and lacks some. The sample includes some 270,000 clones, about 86% seen only once; the top ten take around 14%. The specimen sequenced was peripheral blood. These receptors were collected from a person in their 70s with COVID-19, enrolled during active disease.

V and J are TRBV5-4 and TRBJ1-6; 7 bases are a match to TRBD1. With V trimmed by 2 bases and J by 8 bases, 4 bases remained unmatched. CDR3 length equals 14 residues. Germline CDR1 reads SGHNT; CDR2 reads YYREEE (reference sequence). CDR3 nucleotide sequence: TGTGCCAGCAGCTTAACAGGGGTAGATTCACCCCTCCACTTT. It is translated as CASSLTGVDSPLHF.

V gene TRBV19 combines with J gene TRBJ1-1; 9 nucleotides line up with TRBD1. The CDR3 contains 13 residues. The V gene end was trimmed by 6 bases and the J gene end by 3 bases; junction bases not matched to a gene: 2. CDR1 and CDR2 from the germline V gene are LNHDA and SQIVND (reference sequence). The CDR3 is CASSGTGYTEAFF. DNA for the CDR3: TGTGCCAGTAGCGGGACAGGGTACACTGAAGCTTTCTTT.

This chain uses TRBV7-8 with TRBJ1-4, with 10 bases identical to TRBD1. The CDR3 is made up of 14 amino acids. Germline CDR1 and CDR2: SGHVS and FQNEAQ. V shed 5 bases, J shed 7 bases, and the junction held 4 bases outside the gene matches. CDR3 in amino acids: CASSDDRGLEKLFF. The CDR3 DNA is TGTGCCAGCAGCGACGACAGGGGGCTTGAAAAACTGTTTTTT.

The genes are TRBV6-4 and TRBJ1-2; 12 nucleotides match TRBD1. From germline, CDR1 is MRHNA and CDR2 SNTAGT. CDR3 length equals 17 residues. Losses at the gene ends were 10 bases for V and 3 bases for J; bases not matched to a gene: 15. DNA of the CDR3: TGTGCCAACAGCCGGGGACAGGGGGCCGGGCGGGACTATGGCTACACCTTC. Its translation: CANSRGQGAGRDYGYTF.

The chain uses TRBV24-1 and TRBJ2-2; TRBD2 matches 14 bases. V was pared by 8 bases and J by 4 bases, with 11 bases of the junction left unmatched. Germline V gene lookup returns CDR1 KGHDR and CDR2 SFDVKD. This CDR3 has 18 amino acids. The CDR3 nucleotides read TGTGCCACCATGGGACTAGCGGGAGTAGGTCGAGGCACCGGGGAGCTGTTTTTT. This gives the protein CATMGLAGVGRGTGELFF.

This sequence joins TRBV7-2 and TRBJ2-1; 10 bases map to TRBD2. Per the germline V gene, CDR1 is SGHTA and CDR2 is FQGNSA. V lost 3 bases, J lost 7 bases, and 6 bases stayed unmatched. The CDR3 spans 15 residues. CDR3 nucleotide sequence: TGTGCCAGCAGCTTTAGAGGAGCGGGGGGGAATGAGCAGTTCTTC. Translation: CASSFRGAGGNEQFF.

The chain combines TRBV7-3 with TRBJ2-5; 9 bases align to TRBD2. Unmatched junction bases numbered 7, after V lost 4 bases and J lost 4 bases. Germline CDR1 and CDR2: SGHTA and FQGTGA. The CDR3 consists of 15 residues. This chain's CDR3 is CASSSQGLATETQYF. Here the CDR3 DNA reads TGTGCCAGCAGCTCCCAGGGACTAGCCACAGAGACCCAGTACTTC.

Only one count was recorded for this clone. The rearrangement joins TRBV19 to TRBJ2-2; D perhaps matches TRBD2 (6 bases). The V gene lost 3 bases and the J gene lost 7 bases, with 18 bases spanning the gap. This CDR3 has 16 residues. CDR1 and CDR2 (germline): LNHDA, SQIVND (reference sequence). In nucleotides, the CDR3 is TGTGCCAGTAGTATTTCTTTCTTTTTCGGGGGCGGGGAGCTGTTTTTT. Protein product: CASSISFFFGGGELFF. Looking up the rest from reference TRBV19 and TRBJ2-2 gives the full variable domain: DGGITQSPKYLFRKEGQNVTLSCEQNLNHDAMYWYRQDPGQGLRLIYYSQIVNDFQKGDIAEGYSVSREKKESFPLTVTSAQKNPTAFYLCASSISFFFGGGELFFGEGSRLTVL.

The chain is built from TRBV3-1 (or the pseudogene TRBV3-2) and TRBJ2-3, with TRBD2 matching over 10 bases. Unmatched junction bases numbered 10, after V lost 6 bases and J lost 4 bases. Germline CDR1 LGHDT, CDR2 YNNKEL (reference sequence). This CDR3 is built from 16 residues. This CDR3 is CASSPASGGGADTQYF. CDR3 nucleotides: TGTGCCAGCAGTCCAGCTAGCGGGGGTGGGGCAGATACGCAGTATTTT.

The CDR3 DNA reads as TGTGCCAGCAGGCCCGAGGTGGCGCCCCGCTACACCTTC. This translates into CASRPEVAPRYTF. The J gene is TRBJ1-2, the V gene TRBV28; D is unresolved. Germline CDR1 and CDR2: MDHEN and SYDVKM. This CDR3 has 13 residues. V was clipped by 6 bases and J by 9 bases, with 17 bases between them.

This rearrangement joins TRBV27 to TRBJ1-5, with a possible D match to TRBD1 (5 bases). Germline V gene data show CDR1 as MNHEY and CDR2 as SMNVEV (reference sequence). Trimming removed 6 bases at V and 2 bases at J, with 11 bases between. The CDR3 has 14 amino acids. The CDR3 loop is CASSTQGGNQPQHF. CDR3 coding DNA: TGTGCCAGCAGCACCCAGGGTGGCAATCAGCCCCAGCATTTT.

The gene calls are TRBV5-1 and TRBJ2-7; 9 nucleotides line up with TRBD2. The trim removed 5 bases at V and 4 bases at J, leaving 7 bases unmatched. Germline CDR1 SGHRS, CDR2 YFSETQ. The CDR3 extends over 14 amino acids. The CDR3 region has the DNA TGCGCCAGCAGAGGGCTAGCGGGATCGTACGAGCAGTACTTC. Translating it yields CASRGLAGSYEQYF.

The rearrangement joins TRBV27 to TRBJ1-4; 9 nucleotides agree with TRBD1. The junction had 5 bases not matched to a gene; V was cut back by 7 bases and J by 5 bases. There are 14 residues in the CDR3. The germline gives CDR1 MNHEY, CDR2 SMNVEV (reference sequence). CDR3 coding DNA: TGTGCCAGCAAGAAAGGGACAGGGAATGAAAAACTGTTTTTT. It specifies CASKKGTGNEKLFF.

The V and J genes are TRBV4-3 and TRBJ2-3, with 8 bases lining up with TRBD1. Germline-derived CDR1 and CDR2 are LGHNA and YSLEER. The CDR3 consists of 17 residues. V lost 4 bases and J lost 2; bases outside the gene matches: 11. The CDR3 loop reads CASSLQGASSYTDTQYF. The CDR3 coding sequence is TGCGCCAGCAGCCTGCAGGGGGCCTCAAGCTACACAGATACGCAGTATTTT.

The chain uses TRBV5-1 and TRBJ1-1; TRBD1 matches at 11 bases. The CDR3 has 16 amino acids. Germline CDR1 and CDR2: SGHRS and YFSETQ. V lost 4 bases to trimming and J lost 0 bases; unmatched junction nucleotides: 5. The CDR3 coding sequence is TGCGCCAGCAGCGACCGGGACAGGGGGATGAACACTGAAGCTTTCTTT. Amino acid sequence: CASSDRDRGMNTEAFF.

This chain links TRBV6-5 with TRBJ1-1; 8 bases agree with TRBD1. From germline, CDR1 is MNHEY and CDR2 SVGAGI. The CDR3 sequence is 14 residues long. V shed 6 bases and J 3 bases; nucleotides not matched to a gene: 6. CDR3 in DNA: TGTGCCAGCAGGACCAGGGGGCAGGACACTGAAGCTTTCTTT. It yields the protein CASRTRGQDTEAFF.

The rearrangement joins TRBV19 to TRBJ1-1; possible D gene TRBD1, 6 bases. CDR3 length: 17 amino acids. V was pared by 5 bases and J by 0 bases, with 19 bases between. The germline CDR1 and CDR2 sequences are LNHDA and SQIVND (reference sequence). The CDR3 here is CASSLSGGRTLNTEAFF. CDR3 bases: TGTGCCAGTAGTTTATCGGGGGGCCGGACCCTGAACACTGAAGCTTTCTTT.

The V call is TRBV9, the J call TRBJ2-1; TRBD2 matches at 11 bases. V lost 4 bases and J lost 8; bases outside the gene matches: 5. CDR3 length: 14 amino acids. CDR1 SGDLS and CDR2 YYNGEE come from the germline V gene. CDR3 sequence (DNA): TGTGCCAGCAGCTCCATAGCGGGGGGGCATGAGCAGTTCTTC. Translation gives CASSSIAGGHEQFF.

This clone was seen a handful of times. The genes are TRBV10-3 and TRBJ2-2; D is perhaps TRBD1 (5 bases). CDR1 is ENHRY, CDR2 SYGVKD, per germline. The CDR3 has 14 residues. The ends were cut back, 0 bases at V and 3 bases at J, with 5 bases in the middle. The CDR3 spells CAISESRDTGELFF. Written as DNA, the CDR3 is TGTGCCATCAGTGAGTCCAGGGACACCGGGGAGCTGTTTTTT.

V and J are TRBV4-1 and TRBJ1-2, with 7 positions matching TRBD1. The germline CDR1 and CDR2 sequences are MGHRA and YSYEKL. Losses at the gene ends were 5 bases for V and 3 bases for J; bases not matched to a gene: 3. The CDR3 has 13 amino acids. CDR3 region: CASSRGRDYGYTF. The DNA of the CDR3 is TGCGCCAGCAGCAGGGGGCGGGACTATGGCTACACCTTC.